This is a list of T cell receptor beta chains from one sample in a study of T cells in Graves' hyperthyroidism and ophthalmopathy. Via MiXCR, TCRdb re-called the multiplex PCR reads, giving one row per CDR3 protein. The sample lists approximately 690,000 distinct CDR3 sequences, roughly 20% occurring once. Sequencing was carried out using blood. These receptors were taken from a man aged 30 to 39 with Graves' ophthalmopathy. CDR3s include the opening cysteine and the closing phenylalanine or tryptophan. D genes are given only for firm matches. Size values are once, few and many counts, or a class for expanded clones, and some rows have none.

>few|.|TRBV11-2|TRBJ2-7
CASSRVTRAYEQYF
TGTGCCAGCAGTCGGGTTACTAGGGCCTACGAGCAGTACTTC
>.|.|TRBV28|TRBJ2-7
CASRRVGKTYEQYF
TGTGCCAGCCGGAGAGTGGGAAAAACCTACGAGCAGTACTTC
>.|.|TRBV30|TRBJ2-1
CAWSRSRTSSYNEQFF
TGTGCCTGGAGTCGTTCGCGGACCAGCTCCTACAATGAGCAGTTCTTC
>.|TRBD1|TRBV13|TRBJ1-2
CASIRTGAFYGYTF
TGTGCCAGCATCCGGACAGGGGCGTTCTATGGCTACACCTTC
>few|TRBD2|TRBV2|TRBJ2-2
CASSATSGRRTGELFF
TGTGCCAGCAGTGCTACTAGCGGGAGGCGCACCGGGGAGCTGTTTTTT
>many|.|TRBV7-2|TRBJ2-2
CASSQPPGGELFF
TGTGCCAGCAGCCAGCCCCCTGGCGGGGAGCTGTTTTTT
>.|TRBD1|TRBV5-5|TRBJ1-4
CASSKTGANEKLFF
TGTGCCAGCAGCAAAACAGGGGCTAATGAAAAACTGTTTTTT
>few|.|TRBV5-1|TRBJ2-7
CASSLLNLAQQQYF
TGCGCCAGCAGCTTGTTAAATCTAGCGCAACAGCAGTACTTC
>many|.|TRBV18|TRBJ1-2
CASSPTVSDYGYTF
TGTGCCAGCTCACCGACAGTTTCTGACTATGGCTACACCTTC
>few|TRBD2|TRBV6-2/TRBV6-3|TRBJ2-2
CASSYGAGVRAGELFF
TGTGCCAGCAGTTATGGAGCGGGAGTGAGGGCCGGGGAGCTGTTTTTT
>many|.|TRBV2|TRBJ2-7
CASSEAMVMEQYF
TGTGCCAGCAGTGAAGCCATGGTAATGGAGCAGTACTTC
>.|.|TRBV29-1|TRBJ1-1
CSVVGVRDKTEAFF
TGCAGCGTTGTAGGGGTACGGGATAAAACTGAAGCTTTCTTT
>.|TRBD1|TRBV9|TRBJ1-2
CASSTDRAGYTF
TGTGCCAGCAGCACAGACAGGGCTGGCTACACCTTC
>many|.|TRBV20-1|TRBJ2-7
CSATSRVEQYF
TGCAGTGCTACGAGCCGCGTCGAGCAGTACTTC
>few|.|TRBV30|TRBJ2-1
CAWNKGNEQFF
TGTGCCTGGAATAAGGGCAATGAGCAGTTCTTC
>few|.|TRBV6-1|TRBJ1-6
CASSEFRSYNSPLHF
TGTGCCAGCAGTGAATTTCGGTCCTATAATTCACCCCTCCACTTT
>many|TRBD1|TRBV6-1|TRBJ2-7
CASSTRDSHYEQYF
TGTGCCAGCAGTACCCGGGACAGCCACTACGAGCAGTACTTC
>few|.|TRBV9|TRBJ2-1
CASSVGSGSYNEQFF
TGTGCCAGCAGCGTAGGGTCAGGTTCCTACAATGAGCAGTTCTTC
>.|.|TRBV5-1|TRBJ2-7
CASSLEQSGEQYF
TGCGCCAGCAGCTTGGAACAGTCGGGGGAGCAGTACTTC
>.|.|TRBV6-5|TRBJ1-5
CASSYFTGAHQPQHF
TGTGCCAGCAGTTACTTCACCGGGGCCCATCAGCCCCAGCATTTT
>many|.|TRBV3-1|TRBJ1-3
CASSQGAKSGNTIYF
TGTGCCAGCAGCCAAGGAGCCAAATCTGGAAACACCATATATTTT
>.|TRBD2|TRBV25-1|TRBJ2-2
CASLRREPLPGELFF
TGTGCCAGCTTACGGCGGGAGCCCCTCCCCGGGGAGCTGTTTTTT
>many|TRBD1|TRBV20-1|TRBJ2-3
CSARGPGQGSTDTQYF
TGCAGTGCTAGAGGTCCGGGACAGGGTAGCACAGATACGCAGTATTTT
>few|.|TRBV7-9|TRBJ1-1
CASSSGVGGEGRNTEAFF
TGTGCCAGCAGCTCGGGCGTGGGGGGCGAAGGGAGGAACACTGAAGCTTTCTTT
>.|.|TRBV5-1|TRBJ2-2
CASSLSGRNTGELFF
TGCGCCAGCAGCTTGTCAGGGAGGAACACCGGGGAGCTGTTTTTT
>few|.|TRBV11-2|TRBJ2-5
CASSSSPFLRTEQETQYF
TGTGCCAGCAGCTCTAGCCCCTTCCTTAGGACAGAACAAGAGACCCAGTACTTC
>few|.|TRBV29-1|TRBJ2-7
CSVVGVARGVSSYEQYF
TGCAGCGTTGTGGGGGTCGCTCGAGGGGTTTCTAGTTACGAGCAGTACTTC
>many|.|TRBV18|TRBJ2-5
CASSPGTQETQYF
TGTGCCAGCTCACCCGGGACCCAAGAGACCCAGTACTTC
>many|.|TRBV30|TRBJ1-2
CAWSVWGIRGYTF
TGTGCCTGGAGTGTCTGGGGAATAAGAGGCTACACCTTC
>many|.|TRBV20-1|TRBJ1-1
CSASGLGRGMNTEAFF
TGCAGTGCCTCAGGACTGGGGCGAGGGATGAACACTGAAGCTTTCTTT
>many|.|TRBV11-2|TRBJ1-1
CASSDAGANTEAFF
TGTGCCAGCAGTGACGCAGGGGCGAACACTGAAGCTTTCTTT